This TCR beta chain came from a study of blood T cells in healthy people across ages. Primed by a sample-barcoded 5' primer and a J-beta primer mix, a second PCR proceeded for about 6 to 12 cycles. Per sample, CDR3-containing paired-end reads numbered at least 2.5 million. TCRdb used MiXCR to reprocess the 5' RACE reads, holding one entry per CDR3 protein. The sample lists fewer than 950,000 distinct CDR3 sequences, 53% occurring once. V dropped 6 bases and J dropped 7 bases, with 18 bases sitting between them. The CDR3 loop spans 14 amino acids. The germline V gene encodes CDR1 LGHDT and CDR2 YNNKEL (reference sequence).

The receptor was isolated from a man older than 75 in good health. Sequenced material: blood. The chain recombines TRBV3-1 with TRBJ1-2; D may be TRBD1 (6 bases). CDR3 nucleotides: TGTGCCAGCAGTATGGGGGCAGGATTAGGTGGCTACACCTTC. Amino acid sequence: CASSMGAGLGGYTF. Together with reference TRBV3-1 and TRBJ1-2, the CDR3 gives the full variable domain: DTAVSQTPKYLVTQMGNDKSIKCEQNLGHDTMYWYKQDSKKFLKIMFSYNNKELIINETVPNRFSPKSPDKAHLNLHINSLELGDSAVYFCASSMGAGLGGYTFGSGTRLTVV.